These 18 T cell receptor beta chains originate from one sample sequenced in a study of T cells in Graves' hyperthyroidism and ophthalmopathy. The TCR beta CDR3 regions underwent amplification using RNA transcripts as the source. The study used the HTBI primer set for a first-round RT-PCR of the TCR CDR3. TCRdb reprocessed the multiplex PCR reads with MiXCR, giving one entry per CDR3 protein. The sample records about 840,000 distinct CDR3 sequences, 38% being singletons. Source material: blood. Receptors were obtained from a man aged 18 to 35 with Graves' hyperthyroidism.

This clonotype has just a few counts. The chain couples TRBV6-5 to TRBJ1-3; no clear D. The CDR3 is made up of 15 amino acids. Germline loops: CDR1 MNHEY, CDR2 SVGAGI. Trimming stripped 0 bases from V and 2 bases from J, with 8 bases between. This CDR3 reads CASSYSEGTGNTIYF. CDR3 nucleotide sequence: TGTGCCAGCAGTTACTCGGAGGGCACTGGAAACACCATATATTTT.

This clonotype was detected ten times or more. The rearrangement uses TRBV7-2 and TRBJ1-6, with 9 bases that match TRBD1. This CDR3 contains 15 residues. CDR1 is SGHTA, CDR2 FQGNSA, per germline. Trimming at V came to 3 bases and at J to 5 bases, leaving 2 bases not matched to a gene. The CDR3 nucleotides are TGTGCCAGCAGCTTCCGGGACAGGGATAATTCACCCCTCCACTTT. It is translated as CASSFRDRDNSPLHF.

This clonotype occurred many times. V usage is TRBV2 and J usage is TRBJ2-5; 8 nucleotides agree with TRBD2. J gave up 2 bases and V 10 bases, and 6 bases lay outside the gene matches. CDR3 length equals 13 residues. In germline, CDR1 is SNHLY, CDR2 FYNNEI. CDR3 residues: CATTGGPQETQYF. The DNA for the CDR3 is TGTGCCACCACGGGGGGGCCACAAGAGACCCAGTACTTC. The variable domain in full, completed from reference TRBV2 and TRBJ2-5, reads EPEVTQTPSHQVTQMGQEVILRCVPISNHLYFYWYRQILGQKVEFLVSFYNNEISEKSEIFDDQFSVERPDGSNFTLKIRSTKLEDSAMYFCATTGGPQETQYFGPGTRLLVL.

There are a few counts of this clonotype. The chain is built from TRBV10-3 and TRBJ2-5, with D possibly TRBD2 on 6 matching bases. The germline V and J ends were trimmed by 10 bases and 0 bases, with 18 bases remaining between them. This CDR3 has 15 amino acids. Germline assignment: CDR1 ENHRY and CDR2 SYGVKD. CDR3 in DNA: TGTGCCAGCACAAACCGGGACTCCCACCAAGAGACCCAGTACTTC. Its translation is CASTNRDSHQETQYF.

V gene TRBV9 combines with J gene TRBJ2-2, with 7 nucleotides matching TRBD1. In germline, CDR1 is SGDLS, CDR2 YYNGEE. The J segment lost 5 bases and the V segment lost 0 bases, leaving 7 bases of the junction unmatched. The CDR3 has 16 amino acids. This chain's CDR3 is CASSVGVDRKTGELFF. Here the CDR3 DNA reads TGTGCCAGCAGCGTAGGGGTGGACAGGAAAACCGGGGAGCTGTTTTTT.

CDR3 in amino acids: CASSSGGTENSPLHF. CDR3 bases: TGTGCCAGCAGCTCCGGGGGGACAGAAAATTCACCCCTCCACTTT. The V call is TRBV7-9, the J call TRBJ1-6, with 7 bases lining up with TRBD1. The germline V gene has CDR1 SEHNR and CDR2 FQNEAQ (reference sequence). The CDR3 sequence is 15 residues long. Trimming cost V 4 bases and J 7 bases; bases outside gene matches: 7.

The gene calls are TRBV10-3 and TRBJ1-3; D uncertain. Germline V gene sequence: CDR1 ENHRY, CDR2 SYGVKD. With 4 bases removed from V and 11 bases from J, the gap between germline ends came to 12 bases. This CDR3 spans 12 amino acids. The CDR3 DNA reads as TGTGCCATCAGTGTTGAGTGGGCCCCCATATATTTT. Translating it yields CAISVEWAPIYF.

The chain links TRBV5-4 to TRBJ2-7; D is uncertain. Per the germline V gene, CDR1 is SGHNT and CDR2 is YYREEE (reference sequence). The CDR3 is made up of 16 amino acids. The V gene lost 1 base and the J gene lost 1 base, with 15 bases spanning the gap. CDR3 sequence: CASSLNPVVASYEQYF. The DNA of the CDR3 is TGTGCCAGCAGCTTGAATCCCGTTGTAGCTTCCTACGAGCAGTACTTC.

This CDR3 reads CASSVGNHEQFF. CDR3 coding DNA: TGTGCCAGCAGCGTAGGGAATCATGAGCAGTTCTTC. The chain links TRBV9 to TRBJ2-1; D is unclear. CDR1 SGDLS and CDR2 YYNGEE come from the germline V gene. CDR3 size: 12 residues. Trimming shortened V by 0 bases and J by 8 bases, and 6 bases separated the two germline ends.

This clonotype was found many times. The chain links TRBV20-1 to TRBJ1-6; D remains unclear. With 5 bases removed from V and 12 bases from J, the gap between germline ends came to 14 bases. The germline CDR1 and CDR2 sequences are DFQATT and SNEGSKA (reference sequence). The CDR3 spans 12 residues. The DNA of the CDR3 is TGCAGTGCTCCGAGGACGCCGGGACCCCTCCACTTT. Encoded protein: CSAPRTPGPLHF.

The chain uses TRBV7-2 and TRBJ2-6, with no clear D. The ends were cut back, 5 bases at V and 11 bases at J, with 13 bases in the middle. The V gene's germline CDR1 is SGHTA and CDR2 FQGNSA. This CDR3 has 13 amino acids. The DNA for the CDR3 is TGTGCCAGCAGCGCAGCCGGGTCCTACGTCCTGACTTTC. It yields the protein CASSAAGSYVLTF.

The CDR3 protein is CSAPPQGEGTEAFF. The CDR3 nucleotides read TGCAGCGCCCCTCCACAGGGCGAGGGGACTGAAGCTTTCTTT. The chain joins TRBV29-1 to TRBJ1-1; D is possibly TRBD1 (6 bases). Germline CDR1 SQVTM, CDR2 ANQGSEA. The CDR3 has 14 amino acids. Trimming stripped 7 bases from V and 5 bases from J, with 20 bases between.

There are many counts of this clonotype. The chain employs TRBV9 and TRBJ1-5, with 9 bases aligning to TRBD1. The CDR3 is 15 amino acids. V was clipped by 3 bases and J by 6 bases; unmatched bases: 7. The germline CDR1 and CDR2 sequences are SGDLS and YYNGEE. The CDR3, as DNA: TGTGCCAGCAGCGAAGGGACAGGGAGCGGTCAGCCCCAGCATTTT. Its protein is CASSEGTGSGQPQHF. The full variable domain, rest sourced from reference TRBV9 and TRBJ1-5, is DSGVTQTPKHLITATGQRVTLRCSPRSGDLSVYWYQQSLDQGLQFLIQYYNGEERAKGNILERFSAQQFPDLHSELNLSSLELGDSALYFCASSEGTGSGQPQHFGDGTRLSIL.

V is TRBV19 and J is TRBJ2-7; TRBD1 matches 8 bases. Germline trimming cut 1 base from V and 5 bases from J; bases unmatched to any gene: 4. Germline lookup yields CDR1 LNHDA and CDR2 SQIVND (reference sequence). The CDR3 is 14 amino acids. CDR3 in DNA: TGTGCCAGTAGTATAGCGGACAGGGACCACGAGCAGTACTTC. It codes for CASSIADRDHEQYF.

This clonotype was picked up one time. The gene calls are TRBV14 and TRBJ2-7; D is tentatively TRBD1 or TRBD2 (5 bases each). Trimming shortened V by 4 bases and J by 2 bases, and 12 bases separated the two germline ends. Germline CDR1 SGHDN, CDR2 FVKESK. The CDR3 runs 14 residues. CDR3 sequence (DNA): TGTGCCAGCAGCCCTACCGGGGACGCCTACGAGCAGTACTTC. Amino acid sequence: CASSPTGDAYEQYF.

This clonotype was found many times. The chain links TRBV19 to TRBJ1-1; 8 bases map to TRBD1. V shed 4 bases, J shed 5 bases, and the junction held 6 bases outside the gene matches. This CDR3 comprises 14 residues. Germline V gene sequence: CDR1 LNHDA, CDR2 SQIVND (reference sequence). Here the CDR3 DNA reads TGTGCCAGTAGTAACCAGGGGGCGAGAACTGAAGCTTTCTTT. Protein: CASSNQGARTEAFF.

This clonotype was observed at least ten times. The V gene is TRBV19, the J gene TRBJ1-6; 7 nucleotides agree with TRBD1. The V gene end was trimmed by 6 bases and the J gene end by 8 bases; junction bases not matched to a gene: 7. Germline loops: CDR1 LNHDA, CDR2 SQIVND (reference sequence). The CDR3 spans 14 residues. The DNA of the CDR3 is TGTGCCAGTAGCCGGGGACAGACGTATTCACCCCTCCACTTT. Its protein is CASSRGQTYSPLHF.

The chain employs TRBV4-2 and TRBJ2-7, with 8 bases that match TRBD2. Looked up from germline, CDR1 is LGHNA and CDR2 is YNFKEQ. With 3 bases clipped from V and 2 bases from J, the junction kept 6 bases outside the gene matches. The CDR3 contains 15 residues. The CDR3 DNA reads as TGTGCCAGCAGCCAGGAACTAGCGGATACCTACGAGCAGTACTTC. The encoded protein is CASSQELADTYEQYF.